This TCR beta chain was captured in a study of OX40 agonist ivuxolimab in advanced cancers. Repertoires were generated with immunoSEQ multiplex PCR, while TCRdb's copy carries only in-frame clones and drops some. This sample has 50,000 to 70,000 clones; approximately 86% occur once, and the top ten carry about 2.7%. Autoimmune disease history or systemic immunosuppression led to patient exclusion. Findings and caveats of the study: Partial responders receiving 0.1-3.0 mg/kg showed among the lowest clonal expansion.

Remarks on this clone: Its target is unknown.

This CDR3 is built from 12 residues. Trimming shortened V by 7 bases and J by 0 bases, and 7 bases separated the two germline ends. CDR1 is MNHNY, CDR2 SVGAGI, per germline (reference sequence). The sequenced sample was CD4+ or CD8+ T cells sorted from blood, obtained in a trial of the OX40 agonist ivuxolimab. This TCR came from an adult with an advanced solid tumor such as melanoma, head and neck, liver or kidney cancer. V is TRBV6-6 and J is TRBJ2-7; unclear D gene. Here the CDR3 DNA reads TGTGCCAGCACCGGAACCTCCTACGAGCAGTACTTC. It encodes CASTGTSYEQYF.